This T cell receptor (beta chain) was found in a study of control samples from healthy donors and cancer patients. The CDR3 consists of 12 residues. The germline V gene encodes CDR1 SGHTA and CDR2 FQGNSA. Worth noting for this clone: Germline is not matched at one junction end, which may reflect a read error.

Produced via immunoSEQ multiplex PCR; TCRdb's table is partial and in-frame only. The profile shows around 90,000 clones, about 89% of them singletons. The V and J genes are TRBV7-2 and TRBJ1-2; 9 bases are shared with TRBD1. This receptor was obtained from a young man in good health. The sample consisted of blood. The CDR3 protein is CASSLGQGACYF. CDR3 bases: TGTGCCAGCAGCTTGGGACAGGGAGCGTGTTATTTC. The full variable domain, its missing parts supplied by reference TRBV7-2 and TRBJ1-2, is GAGVSQSPSNKVTEKGKDVELRCDPISGHTALYWYRQSLGQGLEFLIYFQGNSAPDKSGLPSDRFSAERTGGSVSTLTIQRTQQEDSAVYLCASSLGQGACYFGSGTRLTVV.